These 25 T cell receptor beta chains were all obtained from the same sample, sequenced in a study of CD8 T cells in Susac syndrome. RNA was extracted with the RNeasy kit, and a quantity of about 0.45 to 1 ug was reverse transcribed using random hexamers. TCRdb reanalysed the immunoSEQ multiplex PCR reads using MiXCR and keeps one entry per CDR3 protein. Among 250,000 to 300,000 distinct CDR3 sequences listed, about 91% were seen once. Sequences were obtained from CD8+ T cells from PBMCs. The origin of the receptors is a human donor with multiple sclerosis.

This clonotype appeared a single time. The chain uses TRBV6-1 and TRBJ2-1; 14 bases are a match to TRBD2. Germline-derived CDR1 and CDR2 are MNHNS and SASEGT. CDR3 length equals 14 residues. With 9 bases clipped from V and 14 bases from J, the junction kept 12 bases outside the gene matches. CDR3 region: CASRRLAGGPGEFF. The CDR3 DNA follows: TGTGCCAGTCGGCGACTAGCGGGAGGGCCCGGGGAGTTCTTC.

The CDR3 protein is CASSQGTSTYEQYF. Here the CDR3 DNA reads TGTGCCAGCAGCCAGGGGACCTCTACCTACGAGCAGTACTTC. This rearrangement joins TRBV9 to TRBJ2-7, with D tentatively TRBD1 (6 bases). There are 14 residues in the CDR3. The V gene's germline CDR1 is SGDLS and CDR2 YYNGEE. Trimming shortened V by 4 bases and J by 2 bases, and 13 bases separated the two germline ends.

The genes are TRBV6-6 and TRBJ1-2, with a possible D match to TRBD1 (5 bases). The V gene lost 5 bases and the J gene lost 8 bases, with 9 bases spanning the gap. The CDR3 length is 11 residues. Looked up from germline, CDR1 is MNHNY and CDR2 is SVGAGI (reference sequence). This chain's CDR3 is CASSQGAGYTF. The DNA for the CDR3 is TGTGCCAGCAGTCAAGGGGCGGGCTACACCTTC.

The chain has TRBV20-1 and TRBJ1-1, with D unresolved. The CDR3 is 19 residues long. Germline V gene data show CDR1 as DFQATT and CDR2 as SNEGSKA (reference sequence). V was clipped by 4 bases and J by 0 bases, with 27 bases between them. The CDR3 DNA sequence: TGCAGTGCTACTGTACCTGGTCTCGAGATGCGGACTATGAACACTGAAGCTTTCTTT. It specifies CSATVPGLEMRTMNTEAFF.

The rearrangement links TRBV14 to TRBJ2-1; 8 bases map to TRBD2. V was pared by 1 base and J by 4 bases, with 3 bases of the junction left unmatched. CDR3 length: 15 residues. Germline V gene data show CDR1 as SGHDN and CDR2 as FVKESK. In DNA, the CDR3 is TGTGCCAGCAGCCAAGTTAGCGGGGATTACAATGAGCAGTTCTTC. It translates to CASSQVSGDYNEQFF.

This chain uses TRBV28 with TRBJ2-5; 9 bases are shared with TRBD1. This CDR3 has 17 amino acids. The germline gives CDR1 MDHEN, CDR2 SYDVKM. V shed 7 bases, J shed 2 bases, and the junction held 14 bases outside the gene matches. The CDR3 here is CASTAPGQGWIQETQYF. CDR3 in DNA: TGTGCCAGCACGGCACCGGGACAGGGATGGATACAAGAGACCCAGTACTTC.

The V call is TRBV6-2 or TRBV6-3, the J call TRBJ1-2; TRBD1 matches at 7 bases. Germline values: CDR1 MNHEY, CDR2 SVGEGT. The CDR3 totals 15 residues. Trimming removed 0 bases from V and 2 bases from J; junction bases left unmatched: 3. The CDR3 sequence: CASSYSDRQNYGYTF. In DNA form, the CDR3 reads TGTGCCAGCAGTTACTCGGACAGGCAGAACTATGGCTACACCTTC.

A single count supports this clonotype. The chain links TRBV5-1 to TRBJ1-2; no definite D call. The CDR3 has 15 residues. Trimming took off 0 bases at V and 2 bases at J, with 11 bases between the two ends. The germline gives CDR1 SGHRS, CDR2 YFSETQ. Here the CDR3 reads CASSLGVGLNYGYTF. The CDR3 nucleotides read TGCGCCAGCAGCTTGGGGGTCGGCCTAAACTATGGCTACACCTTC.

This chain connects TRBV12-3 or TRBV12-4 to TRBJ2-1; D gene ambiguous. The V gene lost 6 bases and the J gene lost 9 bases, with 12 bases spanning the gap. There are 12 residues in the CDR3. The CDR3 DNA reads TGTGCCAGCAGGGGTACAATTGGTGAGCAGTTCTTC. This translates into CASRGTIGEQFF.

The rearrangement links TRBV7-9 to TRBJ2-3, with 12 bases that match TRBD2. Trimming cost V 1 base and J 0 bases; bases outside gene matches: 2. Germline-derived CDR1 and CDR2 are SEHNR and FQNEAQ (reference sequence). The CDR3 covers 17 residues. This chain's CDR3 is CASSLVGLAGSTDTQYF. The CDR3 nucleotides read TGTGCCAGCAGCTTAGTTGGACTAGCGGGAAGCACAGATACGCAGTATTTT.

The chain has TRBV29-1 and TRBJ2-7; TRBD1 aligns across 9 bases. The CDR3 length is 11 residues. V lost 5 bases and J lost 6; bases outside the gene matches: 2. The V gene's germline CDR1 is SQVTM and CDR2 ANQGSEA. The CDR3 bases are TGCAGCGTTCCGACAGGGGGCGAGCAGTACTTC. This encodes CSVPTGGEQYF.

The chain recombines TRBV30 with TRBJ2-2; 12 positions match TRBD1. CDR1 and CDR2 (germline): GTSNPN, SVGIG (reference sequence). V was clipped by 3 bases and J by 3 bases; unmatched bases: 14. This CDR3 region has 19 residues. The CDR3 loop is CAWSVGTGGDPGYTGELFF. For the CDR3, the DNA is TGTGCCTGGAGCGTAGGGACAGGGGGCGACCCGGGGTACACCGGGGAGCTGTTTTTT.

V is TRBV9 and J is TRBJ2-7; 7 bases are shared with TRBD1. The J segment lost 6 bases and the V segment lost 0 bases, leaving 9 bases of the junction unmatched. The CDR3 contains 15 residues. Germline V gene lookup returns CDR1 SGDLS and CDR2 YYNGEE. As DNA, the CDR3 is TGTGCCAGCAGCGTAGGAGGGGGCACTCTCCGCGAGCAGTACTTC. Translated: CASSVGGGTLREQYF.

V is TRBV4-2 and J is TRBJ2-3; D is unclear. The V end lost 0 bases, the J end lost 0 bases, and 7 bases lay between the germline ends. The V gene's germline CDR1 is LGHNA and CDR2 YNFKEQ. The CDR3 sequence is 15 residues long. CDR3 residues: CASSQEMTSTDTQYF. The CDR3 DNA reads as TGTGCCAGCAGCCAAGAGATGACTAGCACAGATACGCAGTATTTT.

This clonotype was recorded once. This chain joins TRBV7-9 and TRBJ1-2; D perhaps matches TRBD1 (5 bases). This CDR3 has 12 amino acids. V shed 6 bases and J shed 4 bases, with 9 bases lying between them. Germline-derived CDR1 and CDR2 are SEHNR and FQNEAQ (reference sequence). CDR3 sequence: CASSQGVYGYTF. The CDR3 DNA is TGTGCCAGCAGTCAAGGGGTCTATGGCTACACCTTC. Variable domain in full (rest from reference TRBV7-9 and TRBJ1-2): DTGVSQNPRHKITKRGQNVTFRCDPISEHNRLYWYRQTLGQGPEFLTYFQNEAQLEKSRLLSDRFSAERPKGSFSTLEIQRTEQGDSAMYLCASSQGVYGYTFGSGTRLTVV.

This clonotype showed up just once. The chain couples TRBV10-3 to TRBJ2-7, with D hard to call. The CDR3 length is 14 residues. CDR1 and CDR2 (germline): ENHRY, SYGVKD. Trimming pared 6 bases from V and 6 bases from J, leaving 18 bases between. As DNA, the CDR3 is TGTGCCATCAGGGAGACGGTAGATTTGGGCGAGCAGTACTTC. This translates into CAIRETVDLGEQYF.

The rearrangement uses TRBV28 and TRBJ2-6, with D possibly being TRBD2 (5 bases). This CDR3 contains 18 residues. V lost 3 bases and J lost 2, with 17 bases in between. CDR1 is MDHEN and CDR2 is SYDVKM in the germline V gene. The chain's CDR3 is CASSLSGIISTGANVLTF. The CDR3 DNA reads TGTGCCAGCAGTTTGTCCGGGATAATCTCCACTGGGGCCAACGTCCTGACTTTC.

The chain is built from TRBV3-1 and TRBJ1-5; 7 bases agree with TRBD1. There are 17 residues in the CDR3. The germline V gene has CDR1 LGHDT and CDR2 YNNKEL (reference sequence). The J segment lost 1 base and the V segment lost 4 bases, leaving 10 bases of the junction unmatched. In DNA, the CDR3 is TGTGCCAGCAGCCCAGACAGGGATTTAAGGAGCAATCAGCCCCAGCATTTT. Encoded protein: CASSPDRDLRSNQPQHF. The full variable domain, its missing parts supplied by reference TRBV3-1 and TRBJ1-5, is DTAVSQTPKYLVTQMGNDKSIKCEQNLGHDTMYWYKQDSKKFLKIMFSYNNKELIINETVPNRFSPKSPDKAHLNLHINSLELGDSAVYFCASSPDRDLRSNQPQHFGDGTRLSIL.

The chain joins TRBV19 to TRBJ2-1; 9 bases are a match to TRBD2. Germline V gene data show CDR1 as LNHDA and CDR2 as SQIVND (reference sequence). The V and J ends lost 3 bases and 4 bases, in that order; junction bases with no gene match: 7. The CDR3 runs to 16 residues. CDR3 nucleotides: TGTGCCAGTAGTATCTGGGCGGGAGGGAAGTACAATGAGCAGTTCTTC. Translated, it gives CASSIWAGGKYNEQFF.

J is TRBJ1-1 and V is TRBV6-5; D gene unclear. Germline assignment: CDR1 MNHEY and CDR2 SVGAGI. CDR3 length: 14 amino acids. V shed 2 bases and J shed 0 bases, with 7 bases lying between them. CDR3 protein: CASSYKGMNTEAFF. The CDR3 DNA reads as TGTGCCAGCAGTTACAAGGGAATGAACACTGAAGCTTTCTTT.

The chain carries TRBV28 and TRBJ2-3; D might be TRBD1 or TRBD2, each matching 5 bases. This CDR3 is built from 15 residues. Germline lookup yields CDR1 MDHEN and CDR2 SYDVKM. V lost 0 bases and J lost 2, with 9 bases in between. The CDR3 nucleotides are TGTGCCAGCAGTTTATGGGGGGAGAACACAGATACGCAGTATTTT. Translation: CASSLWGENTDTQYF. Full variable domain (rest looked up from reference TRBV28 and TRBJ2-3): DVKVTQSSRYLVKRTGEKVFLECVQDMDHENMFWYRQDPGLGLRLIYFSYDVKMKEKGDIPEGYSVSREKKERFSLILESASTNQTSMYLCASSLWGENTDTQYFGPGTRLTVL.

This clonotype was seen just once. The limits of the CDR3 on the DNA are not certain, so only TCRdb's listed CDR3 is given. This chain uses TRBV7-5 with TRBJ2-7; the table's TRBD2 call for D was not verified on the DNA. TRBV7-5 has pseudogene status. Including both end residues, the CDR3 is 22 amino acids long. Here the CDR3 reads CISVPEAPRYKRQASGGYEQYF.

This chain uses TRBV19 with TRBJ2-1; 11 bases are a match to TRBD2. Unmatched junction bases numbered 7, after V lost 3 bases and J lost 6 bases. The CDR3 runs to 16 residues. Germline V gene sequence: CDR1 LNHDA, CDR2 SQIVND (reference sequence). The CDR3 sequence: CASSMAHSGRGNEQFF. CDR3 bases: TGTGCCAGTAGTATGGCACATAGCGGGAGGGGCAATGAGCAGTTCTTC. Variable domain in full (rest from reference TRBV19 and TRBJ2-1): DGGITQSPKYLFRKEGQNVTLSCEQNLNHDAMYWYRQDPGQGLRLIYYSQIVNDFQKGDIAEGYSVSREKKESFPLTVTSAQKNPTAFYLCASSMAHSGRGNEQFFGPGTRLTVL.

This clonotype was recorded only once. This rearrangement joins TRBV11-3 to TRBJ2-2; TRBD1 matches 9 bases. There are 17 residues in the CDR3. The V gene end was trimmed by 1 base and the J gene end by 1 base; junction bases not matched to a gene: 4. CDR1 and CDR2 (germline): SGHNT, YENEEA. CDR3 sequence reads: CASSLGGQGLNTGELFF. DNA for the CDR3: TGTGCCAGCAGCTTAGGGGGACAGGGCCTGAACACCGGGGAGCTGTTTTTT. The complete variable domain, with remaining parts taken from reference TRBV11-3 and TRBJ2-2, reads EAGVVQSPRYKIIEKKQPVAFWCNPISGHNTLYWYLQNLGQGPELLIRYENEEAVDDSQLPKDRFSAERLKGVDSTLKIQPAELGDSAVYLCASSLGGQGLNTGELFFGEGSRLTVL.

The chain links TRBV19 to TRBJ1-5; 7 positions agree with TRBD1. J was trimmed by 1 base and V by 9 bases; bases with no gene match: 18. This CDR3 region has 18 residues. Germline V gene data show CDR1 as LNHDA and CDR2 as SQIVND (reference sequence). CDR3 DNA sequence: TGTGCCAGAACAAGACAGGGACCGACACATCGGAGCAATCAGCCCCAGCATTTT. This codes for CARTRQGPTHRSNQPQHF.